This T cell receptor beta chain originates from a study of T cell responses to AZD1222 COVID-19 vaccine (dated by TCRdb to 2020 to 2022). A note on the overall study: AZD1222 recipients whose second dose came at about 4 weeks and those whose second dose came at about 12 weeks were combined into one group, since spike-specific TCR depth and breadth did not differ between the two schedules. Trial participants were enrolled by age into subgroups of 18-55, 56-69 and 70-plus years, and around 140, 26 and 57 TCR-sequenced participants, respectively, were included in these subgroups. A total of 230 or so trial participants underwent TCR sequencing, of whom around 200 received two doses of AZD1222 and some 26 received two doses of the MenACWY control vaccine. The study at large found these results: The 56-69-year group was small, and its depth increase did not reach significance, likely because of low power. Only six AZD1222 recipients were SARS-CoV-2 seropositive at baseline, limiting conclusions about previously exposed vaccinees. The vaccine-associated CD4 TCRs covered the entire spike protein, and the dominant responses fell in regions 160-218 and 743-854. After two AZD1222 doses, both the breadth and the depth of spike-specific TCRs were significantly higher than at day 0 and than in MenACWY recipients. Most participants were white British and females outnumbered males, and the authors suggested that clonal diversity may have been underestimated. Reportedly, almost half of the unique spike-specific TCRs recognized epitopes lying outside the regions that are mutated in the B.1.351 and B.1.1.7 variants. Because no day 14 peak-response samples were available, repertoires were characterized only after the peak T cell response.

A word on this clone: No cognate antigen has been identified for it. No base quality values were provided; no much bigger clone lies one nucleotide off.

Read against the paper, the sample's time point label means: baseline before first vaccination. Samples from vaccinated people were obtained from the UK trials COV001 and COV002, which included a single-blind randomized controlled phase 2/3 trial of AZD1222 (ChAdOx1 nCoV-19) in healthy adults. For TCRbeta chain sequencing, PBMC samples from trial participants were taken at day 0 and at day 28 after the second dose. There are 16 amino acids in the CDR3, from cysteine to phenylalanine inclusive. CDR3 DNA is the only sequence kept; it has 48 bases, read in frame from the first base. V is cut back by 5 bases and J by 5 bases, with 11 bases in the junction unmatched. From a lookup of the germline V gene, CDR1 and CDR2 are SGHTA and FQGNSA. The CDR3 regions of human TCRbeta chains were analyzed by immunosequencing. The study's own analysis went as follows. TCRs in the repertoires were compared against a reference library of SARS-CoV-2-specific TCRs that had been generated with the MIRA antigen-specificity platform. Breadth was defined as the fraction of unique TCRs that were SARS-CoV-2-associated, and depth was defined as the fraction of total T cells that were SARS-CoV-2-associated. Using the MIRA data, every spike-specific TCR was mapped to the spike region that the TCR reacted to and assigned to either a CD4 or a CD8 class. Log10-transformed breadth and depth values were compared by one-way ANOVA with Sidak's multiple comparisons tests. TCRdb obtained this table from immuneACCESS and retained in-frame rearrangements with V and J assigned. These tables miss some clones; where compared with another copy, unresolved V genes account for less than half of the shortfall, and the remainder is unexplained. The V and J calls and clone size were taken over from that table, and D and trimming were inferred from the DNA. The sample table shows 80,000 to 130,000 clones, and around 87% are seen once. 3.3% of the sample is in the top ten clones.

The sequence derives from an adult in good health. The chain is made from TRBV7-2 and TRBJ2-1; 8 central bases correspond to TRBD2. The sequencing here drew on peripheral blood, taken on day 0 of AZD1222 vaccination. The DNA sequence is TGTGCCAGCAGCCAAGGGCGCCAGCGGGGGAACAATGAGCAGTTCTTC. It translates to CASSQGRQRGNNEQFF. Extended through the reference TRBV7-2 and TRBJ2-1 proteins, this CDR3 yields the full variable domain: GAGVSQSPSNKVTEKGKDVELRCDPISGHTALYWYRQSLGQGLEFLIYFQGNSAPDKSGLPSDRFSAERTGGSVSTLTIQRTQQEDSAVYLCASSQGRQRGNNEQFFGPGTRLTVL.